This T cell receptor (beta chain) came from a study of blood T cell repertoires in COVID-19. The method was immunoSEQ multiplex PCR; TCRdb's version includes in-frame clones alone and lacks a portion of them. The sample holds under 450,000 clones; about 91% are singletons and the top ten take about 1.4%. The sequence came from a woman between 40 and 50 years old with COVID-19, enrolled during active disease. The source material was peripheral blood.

This CDR3 reads CASSPGTGPGYTF. The CDR3 region has the DNA TGTGCCAGCAGCCCAGGGACAGGTCCGGGCTACACCTTC. The chain couples TRBV12-3 or TRBV12-4 to TRBJ1-2; the match to TRBD1 covers 8 bases. V was pared by 6 bases and J by 8 bases, with 8 bases of the junction left unmatched. This CDR3 is 13 amino acids long.